This T cell receptor (beta chain) was profiled in a study of blood T cell repertoires in COVID-19. Study-wide background: In each case, the material was cDNA or gDNA derived from T cells, B-cell-depleted T cells, or PBMCs.

V was pared by 3 bases and J by 1 base, with 3 bases between. Germline-derived CDR1 and CDR2 are LNHDA and SQIVND (reference sequence). The CDR3 has 13 residues. The table came from immunoSEQ multiplex PCR; TCRdb's copy has only in-frame clones and leaves some out. Among over 150,000 clones listed, 83% were seen once. The sequenced sample was peripheral blood. The chain carries TRBV19 and TRBJ2-2; D is undetermined. The sequence came from a woman older than 75 with acute or convalescent COVID-19. CDR3 bases: TGTGCCAGTAGTATCTTGAACACCGGGGAGCTGTTTTTT. Translating gives CASSILNTGELFF. Combining the CDR3 with reference TRBV19 and TRBJ2-2 gives the whole variable domain DGGITQSPKYLFRKEGQNVTLSCEQNLNHDAMYWYRQDPGQGLRLIYYSQIVNDFQKGDIAEGYSVSREKKESFPLTVTSAQKNPTAFYLCASSILNTGELFFGEGSRLTVL.